These T cell receptor beta chains were read from a single sample in a study of post-analysis software for immune sequencing data. TCRdb independently ran MiXCR on the PCR reads; one entry per CDR3 protein. This sample has approximately 440,000 distinct CDR3 sequences, with around 40% found just once. The sequenced sample consisted of blood. The receptors derive from a girl between 10 and 17 years old with multiple sclerosis. CDR3s include the opening cysteine and the closing phenylalanine or tryptophan. A D gene is named only where the DNA matches it firmly. The size field is filled for only some rows; it gives once, few, many or a size class.

v_call: TRBV6-5; j_call: TRBJ2-4; d_call: NA; clone_size: NA; cdr3_nt: TGTGCCACCCAGACGGGAGAAGTCTCAGACATTCAGTACTTC; cdr3_aa: CATQTGEVSDIQYF
v_call: TRBV28; j_call: TRBJ1-2; d_call: TRBD1; clone_size: NA; cdr3_nt: TGTGCCAGCAGTTCCTTTGGGACAGCCAACTATGGCTACACCTTC; cdr3_aa: CASSSFGTANYGYTF
v_call: TRBV7-9; j_call: TRBJ1-1; d_call: NA; clone_size: NA; cdr3_nt: TGTGCCAGCAGCTTAGCGTTCTCCAGGGTGACTGAAGCTTTCTTT; cdr3_aa: CASSLAFSRVTEAFF
v_call: TRBV12-3/TRBV12-4; j_call: TRBJ1-5; d_call: TRBD1; clone_size: NA; cdr3_nt: TGTGCCAGCAGTCCAGACAGGGCGGGGAGTCAGCCCCAGCATTTT; cdr3_aa: CASSPDRAGSQPQHF
v_call: TRBV27; j_call: TRBJ2-7; d_call: TRBD2; clone_size: NA; cdr3_nt: TGTGCCAGCAGTGCTGCCGGGACTAGCGGGTACGAGCAGTACTTC; cdr3_aa: CASSAAGTSGYEQYF
v_call: TRBV27; j_call: TRBJ2-7; d_call: TRBD2; clone_size: NA; cdr3_nt: TGTGCCAGCAGTTTATCGCCATACGCGGGAGCCTCCTACGAGCAGTACTTC; cdr3_aa: CASSLSPYAGASYEQYF
v_call: TRBV7-9; j_call: TRBJ2-3; d_call: TRBD1; clone_size: NA; cdr3_nt: TGTGCCAGCAGCTTATTGTACAGGGGAGATACGCAGTATTTT; cdr3_aa: CASSLLYRGDTQYF
v_call: TRBV28; j_call: TRBJ2-4; d_call: NA; clone_size: few; cdr3_nt: TGTGCCAGCAGTGGGGCCCTAAACTTAGCCAAAAACATTCAGTACTTC; cdr3_aa: CASSGALNLAKNIQYF
v_call: TRBV9; j_call: TRBJ2-5; d_call: NA; clone_size: few; cdr3_nt: TGTGCCAGCAGCGTAGCCGGGAGAGGACTAGAGACCCAGTACTTC; cdr3_aa: CASSVAGRGLETQYF
v_call: TRBV7-8; j_call: TRBJ2-3; d_call: NA; clone_size: few; cdr3_nt: TGTGCCAGCAGCTTAGCACGACCGGGACTGACTAGCACAGATACGCAGTATTTT; cdr3_aa: CASSLARPGLTSTDTQYF
v_call: TRBV24-1; j_call: TRBJ2-7; d_call: TRBD1; clone_size: NA; cdr3_nt: TGTGCCACCAGTGATTCCAGGACAGGCTACGAGCAGTACTTC; cdr3_aa: CATSDSRTGYEQYF
v_call: TRBV24-1; j_call: TRBJ2-5; d_call: TRBD1; clone_size: NA; cdr3_nt: TGTGCCACCAGTGATGCCACCGGGACAGGGAACCAAGAGACCCAGTACTTC; cdr3_aa: CATSDATGTGNQETQYF
v_call: TRBV29-1; j_call: TRBJ1-1; d_call: NA; clone_size: NA; cdr3_nt: TGCAGCGTTGAAATGATGTGGGGGAACACTGAAGCTTTCTTT; cdr3_aa: CSVEMMWGNTEAFF
v_call: TRBV24-1; j_call: TRBJ2-7; d_call: NA; clone_size: many; cdr3_nt: TGTGCCACCAGTGACCCAACAAGGGGCCGTTACGAGCAGTACTTC; cdr3_aa: CATSDPTRGRYEQYF
v_call: TRBV4-1; j_call: TRBJ2-7; d_call: NA; clone_size: NA; cdr3_nt: TGCGCCAGCAGCCAAGGCGAGCCGAACTCCTACGAGCAGTACTTC; cdr3_aa: CASSQGEPNSYEQYF
v_call: TRBV24-1; j_call: TRBJ1-4; d_call: TRBD1; clone_size: once; cdr3_nt: TGTGCCACCAGTGACCCAGGGGGCTCTAATGAAAAACTGTTTTTT; cdr3_aa: CATSDPGGSNEKLFF
v_call: TRBV20-1; j_call: TRBJ2-5; d_call: TRBD2; clone_size: NA; cdr3_nt: TGCAGTGCTACGATGAGAACCGGCAGCGGGAGTATGGAGACCCAGTACTTC; cdr3_aa: CSATMRTGSGSMETQYF
v_call: TRBV20-1; j_call: TRBJ2-5; d_call: NA; clone_size: NA; cdr3_nt: TGCAGTGCCCAAGAGGGGGTTGGAGAGCAGTACTTC; cdr3_aa: CSAQEGVGEQYF
v_call: TRBV20-1; j_call: TRBJ1-4; d_call: NA; clone_size: NA; cdr3_nt: TGCAGTGCTAGAGAGCTTCCAACTAATGAAAAACTGTTTTTT; cdr3_aa: CSARELPTNEKLFF
v_call: TRBV29-1; j_call: TRBJ2-1; d_call: TRBD1; clone_size: NA; cdr3_nt: TGCAGCGTTGAAGAGGGAAAGGGGGCTCACAATGAGCAGTTCTTC; cdr3_aa: CSVEEGKGAHNEQFF
v_call: TRBV20-1; j_call: TRBJ1-4; d_call: NA; clone_size: NA; cdr3_nt: TGCAGTGCTAGAGGAGGGTTAGGGCGGTTTTTT; cdr3_aa: CSARGGLGRFF
v_call: TRBV15; j_call: TRBJ2-1; d_call: TRBD1; clone_size: NA; cdr3_nt: TGTGCCACCAGCAGAGATCAGGGGGCCACCTACAATGAGCAGTTCTTC; cdr3_aa: CATSRDQGATYNEQFF
v_call: TRBV6-6; j_call: TRBJ2-7; d_call: NA; clone_size: NA; cdr3_nt: TGTGCCAGCACCACGGGACTTGCCCACTCCTACAATGAGCAGTACTTC; cdr3_aa: CASTTGLAHSYNEQYF
v_call: TRBV29-1; j_call: TRBJ2-1; d_call: TRBD1; clone_size: NA; cdr3_nt: TGCAGCGTTGAAGGGACAGGGGGTCCTGTTGATCAGTTCTTC; cdr3_aa: CSVEGTGGPVDQFF
v_call: TRBV3-1; j_call: TRBJ2-1; d_call: NA; clone_size: NA; cdr3_nt: TGTGCCAGCAGCCAAGGGGGGCAGGATGAGCAGTTCTTC; cdr3_aa: CASSQGGQDEQFF
v_call: TRBV28; j_call: TRBJ2-7; d_call: NA; clone_size: NA; cdr3_nt: TGTGCCAGCAGGGGACGGGGCGGCAACTACGAGCAGTACTTC; cdr3_aa: CASRGRGGNYEQYF
v_call: TRBV4-1; j_call: TRBJ2-7; d_call: TRBD2; clone_size: few; cdr3_nt: TGCGCCAGCAGCCAAGATTCCGGACTAGCGGATTACTCCTACGAGCAGTACTTC; cdr3_aa: CASSQDSGLADYSYEQYF
v_call: TRBV20-1; j_call: TRBJ2-3; d_call: TRBD2; clone_size: NA; cdr3_nt: TGCAGTGCGAGAAAGCGGGAGCCCCCCACGACGCAGTATTTT; cdr3_aa: CSARKREPPTTQYF
v_call: TRBV12-3/TRBV12-4; j_call: TRBJ1-5; d_call: TRBD1; clone_size: once; cdr3_nt: TGTGCCAGCAGTCAAATATCAGGGGGGCAGGAGCCCCAGCATTTT; cdr3_aa: CASSQISGGQEPQHF
v_call: TRBV7-2; j_call: TRBJ2-2; d_call: TRBD1; clone_size: once; cdr3_nt: TGTGCCAGCAGCTTAGGGACAGGGGGGAAGCTGTTTTTT; cdr3_aa: CASSLGTGGKLFF
v_call: TRBV3-1; j_call: TRBJ2-3; d_call: TRBD2; clone_size: many; cdr3_nt: TGTGCCAGCAGCCACTTAAGGGGACGGACTAGCGGGAGAACAGATACGCAGTATTTT; cdr3_aa: CASSHLRGRTSGRTDTQYF
v_call: TRBV7-2; j_call: TRBJ2-3; d_call: TRBD2; clone_size: few; cdr3_nt: TGTGCCAGCAGCTTAGCGCGGGGGTTCACAGATACGCAGTATTTT; cdr3_aa: CASSLARGFTDTQYF
v_call: TRBV28; j_call: TRBJ1-1; d_call: NA; clone_size: NA; cdr3_nt: TGTGCCAGCAGTCCCCAGACAGAGCTGAACACTGAAGCTTTCTTT; cdr3_aa: CASSPQTELNTEAFF
v_call: TRBV6-1; j_call: TRBJ2-1; d_call: NA; clone_size: NA; cdr3_nt: TGTGCCAGCAGCCTCGGGTTTCCGGTGATTAGCGGCCTTTACAATGAGCAGTTCTTC; cdr3_aa: CASSLGFPVISGLYNEQFF
v_call: TRBV6-5; j_call: TRBJ1-2; d_call: TRBD1; clone_size: few; cdr3_nt: TGTGCCAGCACCCACGGACAGGGGGGGGACTATGGCTACACCTTC; cdr3_aa: CASTHGQGGDYGYTF
v_call: TRBV18; j_call: TRBJ1-2; d_call: TRBD1; clone_size: NA; cdr3_nt: TGTGCCAGCTCACCATCTTCGGGACAGAGCGGTGGCTACACCTTC; cdr3_aa: CASSPSSGQSGGYTF
v_call: TRBV6-1; j_call: TRBJ2-3; d_call: TRBD2; clone_size: NA; cdr3_nt: TGTGCCAGCAGTCTATCCGGGACTAGCGGGATCTATAGCACAGATACGCAGTATTTT; cdr3_aa: CASSLSGTSGIYSTDTQYF
v_call: TRBV5-1; j_call: TRBJ2-7; d_call: NA; clone_size: few; cdr3_nt: TGCGCCAGCAGCTTGGCCGTGGCAGGGCTGTCCTACGAGCAGTACTTC; cdr3_aa: CASSLAVAGLSYEQYF
v_call: TRBV7-6; j_call: TRBJ1-6; d_call: NA; clone_size: NA; cdr3_nt: TGTGCCAGCAGCTTAAACCCCAAGTCACCCCTCCACTTT; cdr3_aa: CASSLNPKSPLHF
v_call: TRBV20-1; j_call: TRBJ2-5; d_call: TRBD2; clone_size: few; cdr3_nt: TGCAGTGCTAGGAGCGGGAGCGAACAAGAGACCCAGTACTTC; cdr3_aa: CSARSGSEQETQYF
v_call: TRBV7-8; j_call: TRBJ1-6; d_call: TRBD1; clone_size: NA; cdr3_nt: TGTGCCAGCAGCCACAGGGGTACGGATTCACCCCTCCACTTT; cdr3_aa: CASSHRGTDSPLHF
v_call: TRBV7-9; j_call: TRBJ1-1; d_call: NA; clone_size: NA; cdr3_nt: TGTGCCAGCAGCCTGGGTCGCACTGAAGCTTTCTTT; cdr3_aa: CASSLGRTEAFF
v_call: TRBV3-1; j_call: TRBJ2-5; d_call: NA; clone_size: few; cdr3_nt: TGTGCCAGCAGCCAAATAGAACGGACCCAGTACTTC; cdr3_aa: CASSQIERTQYF
v_call: TRBV5-1; j_call: TRBJ2-6; d_call: NA; clone_size: NA; cdr3_nt: TGCGCCAGCAGCTCGGGCCTATCCGGATCTGGGGCCAACGTCCTGACTTTC; cdr3_aa: CASSSGLSGSGANVLTF
v_call: TRBV5-1; j_call: TRBJ2-5; d_call: TRBD1; clone_size: few; cdr3_nt: TGCGCCAGCAGCTTCGGGCAGGGGGCATCAGAGACCCAGTACTTC; cdr3_aa: CASSFGQGASETQYF
v_call: TRBV10-3; j_call: TRBJ1-1; d_call: TRBD1; clone_size: NA; cdr3_nt: TGTGCCATCAGTGAGCCAGGACAGGGAGTCATTACTGAAGCTTTCTTT; cdr3_aa: CAISEPGQGVITEAFF
v_call: TRBV6-5; j_call: TRBJ1-2; d_call: NA; clone_size: NA; cdr3_nt: TGTGCCAGCAGTTCAAGGACCGCGGGCGGCTACACCTTC; cdr3_aa: CASSSRTAGGYTF
v_call: TRBV5-1; j_call: TRBJ2-5; d_call: NA; clone_size: NA; cdr3_nt: TGCGCCAGCAGCTTGGTTCGGGGAGGAGAGACCCAGTACTTC; cdr3_aa: CASSLVRGGETQYF
v_call: TRBV5-1; j_call: TRBJ2-1; d_call: TRBD1; clone_size: NA; cdr3_nt: TGCGCCAGCAGCACGCACAGGGGAAATGGGCAGTTCTTC; cdr3_aa: CASSTHRGNGQFF
v_call: TRBV24-1; j_call: TRBJ1-5; d_call: NA; clone_size: few; cdr3_nt: TGTGCCACCAGTGCAGCAGGGGTTGGCAATCAGCCCCAGCATTTT; cdr3_aa: CATSAAGVGNQPQHF
v_call: TRBV20-1; j_call: TRBJ1-1; d_call: TRBD1; clone_size: NA; cdr3_nt: TGCAGTGCTAGTGGGGGGCAGGGGGGGAACACTGAAGCTTTCTTT; cdr3_aa: CSASGGQGGNTEAFF
v_call: TRBV20-1; j_call: TRBJ2-1; d_call: TRBD2; clone_size: NA; cdr3_nt: TGCAGCGCCGACCGAGGTGCGGCGGGAGGGTCCTACAATGAGCAGTTCTTC; cdr3_aa: CSADRGAAGGSYNEQFF
v_call: TRBV20-1; j_call: TRBJ1-1; d_call: NA; clone_size: NA; cdr3_nt: TGCAGTGCTAGCGGGGGGATGAACACTGAAGCTTTCTTT; cdr3_aa: CSASGGMNTEAFF